A selection of T cell receptor beta chains follows, all from one sample in a study of blood T cell repertoires in COVID-19. TCRdb's copy holds only in-frame clones and misses some; the assay was immunoSEQ multiplex PCR. The sample contains about 120,000 clones, roughly 80% of which appear only once. The specimen sequenced was peripheral blood. All receptors come from a man aged 70-80 years with acute or convalescent COVID-19. Both conserved end residues are part of each CDR3. Fields, in order: V gene, J gene, D gene, clone size, CDR3 DNA, CDR3 protein. D genes are given only for firm matches. Only some rows state a clone size, as once, few, many or a class for expanded clones.

>TRBV18|TRBJ1-4|TRBD1|.
TGTGCCAGCTCAGGCCCAGGGGGCGCGGATGAAAAACTGTTTTTT
CASSGPGGADEKLFF
>TRBV11-2|TRBJ2-3|.|.
TGTGCCAGCAGCCCCGGACAGCCCACAGATACGCAGTATTTT
CASSPGQPTDTQYF
>TRBV29-1|TRBJ2-7|.|.
TGCAGCGCACTCCCGGTAGGGGTATACGAGCAGTACTTC
CSALPVGVYEQYF
>TRBV30|TRBJ1-4|.|.
TGTGCCTGGACAGGGGTCGGAAGTTCGGAAAAACTGTTTTTT
CAWTGVGSSEKLFF
>TRBV15|TRBJ1-4|.|few
TGTGCCACCAGCAGAGATGCGGGGGACCCTAATGAAAAACTGTTTTTT
CATSRDAGDPNEKLFF
>TRBV27|TRBJ2-5|TRBD1|.
TGTGCCAGCAGTTTACGCGACCTCAGGGGGCCCCAAGAGACCCAGTACTTC
CASSLRDLRGPQETQYF
>TRBV5-4|TRBJ2-2|.|.
TGTGCCAGCAGCTTGATGGCGGTTCAGGGCACCGGGGAGCTGTTTTTT
CASSLMAVQGTGELFF
>TRBV6-2/TRBV6-3|TRBJ1-5|.|.
TGTGCCAGCAGTTATAGGGGTGGGAATCAGCCCCAGCATTTT
CASSYRGGNQPQHF
>TRBV5-1|TRBJ2-7|.|.
TGCGCCAGCAGCTTGGACCGGAGCAGCTCCTACGAGCAGTACTTC
CASSLDRSSSYEQYF
>TRBV6-5|TRBJ2-7|.|.
TGTGCCAGCAGTTACAGGGGCTTCTCCTACGAGCAGTACTTC
CASSYRGFSYEQYF
>TRBV11-2|TRBJ1-1|TRBD1|.
TGTGCCAGCTCCCCAGGGGGCAACACTGAAGCTTTCTTT
CASSPGGNTEAFF
>TRBV5-1|TRBJ1-4|.|.
TGCGCCAGCAGCCCGGACAGCACAAATGAAAAACTGTTTTTT
CASSPDSTNEKLFF
>TRBV18|TRBJ1-1|.|.
TGTGCCAGCTCACCTAGCGTATCCTATAACACTGAAGCTTTCTTT
CASSPSVSYNTEAFF
>TRBV28|TRBJ1-2|TRBD1|.
TGTGCCAGCAGGACAGGGACAGGGGCAGAGGGCTACACCTTC
CASRTGTGAEGYTF
>TRBV19|TRBJ2-2|.|.
TGTGCCGTACAGATCGCCGCCGGGGAGCTGTTTTTT
CAVQIAAGELFF
>TRBV6-5|TRBJ1-6|.|.
TGTGCCAGCTCTACAGGGAATTATTCACCCCTCCACTTT
CASSTGNYSPLHF
>TRBV6-5|TRBJ1-6|TRBD1|.
TGTGCCAGCAGTTTTGGACAGGGTTCACCCCTCCACTTT
CASSFGQGSPLHF
>TRBV28|TRBJ1-2|.|few
TGTGCCAGCAGTTTAACTTCCAGGGGCCCACCTCTCTATGGCTACACCTTC
CASSLTSRGPPLYGYTF
>TRBV9|TRBJ2-1|.|few
TGTGCCAGCAGCCCCCGGTCGAATGAGCAGTTCTTC
CASSPRSNEQFF